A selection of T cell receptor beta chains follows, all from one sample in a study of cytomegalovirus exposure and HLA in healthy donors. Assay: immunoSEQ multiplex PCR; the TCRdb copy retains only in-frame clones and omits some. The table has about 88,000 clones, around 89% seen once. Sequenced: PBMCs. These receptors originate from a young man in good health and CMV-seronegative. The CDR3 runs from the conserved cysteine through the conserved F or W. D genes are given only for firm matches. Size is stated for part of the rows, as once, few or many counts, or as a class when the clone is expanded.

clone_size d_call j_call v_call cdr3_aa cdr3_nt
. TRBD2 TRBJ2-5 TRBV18 CASSLAGAAETQYF TGTGCCAGCTCACTAGCGGGAGCAGCCGAGACCCAGTACTTC
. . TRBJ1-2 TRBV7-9 CASSLSGTPNYGYTF TGTGCCAGCAGCCTCTCCGGGACACCTAACTATGGCTACACCTTC
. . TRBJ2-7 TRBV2 CASREVGGQQYF TGTGCCAGCAGGGAGGTAGGTGGGCAGCAGTACTTC
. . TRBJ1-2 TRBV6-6 CASSYSRVANYGYTF TGTGCCAGCAGTTACAGCAGGGTAGCTAACTATGGCTACACCTTC
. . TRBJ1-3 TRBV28 CASSNRRGGNTIYF TGTGCCAGCAGTAATCGGCGAGGAGGAAACACCATATATTTT
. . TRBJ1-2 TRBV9 CASSPETALLYGYTF TGTGCCAGCAGCCCAGAGACAGCCTTACTCTATGGCTACACCTTC
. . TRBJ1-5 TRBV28 CASQSGAAGNQPQHF TGTGCCAGCCAATCTGGGGCAGCTGGCAATCAGCCCCAGCATTTT
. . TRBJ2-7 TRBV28 CASSPGTALEQYF TGTGCCAGCAGTCCTGGGACTGCCCTCGAGCAGTACTTC
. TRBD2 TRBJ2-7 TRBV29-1 CSVHEGTSGYEQYF TGCAGCGTACACGAAGGGACTAGCGGATACGAGCAGTACTTC
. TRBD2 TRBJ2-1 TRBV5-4 CASSAGGWHEQFF TGTGCCAGCAGCGCCGGGGGGTGGCATGAGCAGTTCTTC
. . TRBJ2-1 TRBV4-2 CASRSEDEQFF TGTGCCAGCAGGTCCGAGGATGAGCAGTTCTTC
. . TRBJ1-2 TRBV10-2 CASSESRRRFDGYTF TGCGCCAGCAGTGAGTCAAGGAGGAGGTTTGATGGCTACACCTTC
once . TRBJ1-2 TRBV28 CASNPSPPRRGDTF TGTGCCAGCAATCCTTCCCCCCCGAGACGGGGTGACACCTTC
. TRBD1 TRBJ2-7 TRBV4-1 CASSLADRSSYEQYF TGCGCCAGCAGCCTGGCGGACAGGAGCTCCTACGAGCAGTACTTC
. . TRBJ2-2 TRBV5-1 CASSLRGPNTGELFF TGCGCCAGCAGCCTCAGGGGACCGAACACCGGGGAGCTGTTTTTT
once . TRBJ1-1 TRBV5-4 CASSFGSAVRSRAFF TGTGCCAGCAGCTTCGGAAGCGCAGTACGTTCACGAGCTTTCTTT
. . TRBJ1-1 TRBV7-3 CASSFSPRGTEAFF TGTGCCAGCAGCTTTAGTCCAAGGGGTACTGAAGCTTTCTTT
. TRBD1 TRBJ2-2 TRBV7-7 CASSPTGDTGELFF TGTGCCAGCAGCCCTACAGGGGACACCGGGGAGCTGTTTTTT
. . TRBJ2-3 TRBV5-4 CASSPQRGGVGTDTQYF TGCGCCAGCAGCCCTCAGAGAGGGGGAGTGGGCACAGATACGCAGTATTTT
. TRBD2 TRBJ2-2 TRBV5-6 CASSLGSSGTGELFF TGTGCCAGCAGCTTGGGGTCTAGCGGGACCGGGGAGCTGTTTTTT
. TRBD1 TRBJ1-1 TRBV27 CASSFHGTEKAFF TGTGCCAGCAGTTTCCATGGGACAGAGAAAGCTTTCTTT
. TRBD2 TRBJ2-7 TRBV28 CASSPPSGSFHEQYF TGTGCCAGCAGCCCCCCTAGCGGGAGTTTCCACGAGCAGTACTTC
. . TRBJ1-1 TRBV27 CASSSLGAAEAFF TGTGCCAGCAGTTCTCTTGGGGCAGCCGAAGCTTTCTTT
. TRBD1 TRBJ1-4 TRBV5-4 CASSSRQGIGEKLFF TGTGCCAGCAGCTCGAGACAGGGCATTGGTGAAAAACTGTTTTTT
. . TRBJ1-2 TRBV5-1 CASSLYVEGGYTF TGCGCCAGCAGCTTGTACGTGGAGGGGGGCTACACCTTC
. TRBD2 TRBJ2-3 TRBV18 CASSLYRTSGRASTDTQYF TGTGCCAGCTCACTCTACCGCACTAGCGGGAGGGCTAGCACAGATACGCAGTATTTT